Here is one TCR beta chain with its context. Its antigen is not known. The PCR contained 60 Vbeta and 13 Jbeta primers. Generated by immunoSEQ multiplex PCR, the TCRdb table keeps only in-frame clones and is missing some. Of about 150,000 clones listed, around 72% are singletons. The sample comes from a study of cytomegalovirus exposure and HLA in healthy donors. Overall study findings and caveats: Follow-up analysis seemed to connect common viral pathogens with several of the most significant clusters identified.

Germline assignment: CDR1 LNHDA and CDR2 SQIVND (reference sequence). The ends were cut back, 6 bases at V and 1 base at J, with 4 bases in the middle. This CDR3 region has 11 residues. The sequencing input was PBMCs. This chain uses TRBV19 with TRBJ2-7, with D unclear. The sequence derives from a man aged 40-55 years in good health and CMV-seronegative. CDR3: CASSGSYEQYF. The CDR3 nucleotides read TGTGCCAGTAGCGGTTCCTACGAGCAGTACTTC.